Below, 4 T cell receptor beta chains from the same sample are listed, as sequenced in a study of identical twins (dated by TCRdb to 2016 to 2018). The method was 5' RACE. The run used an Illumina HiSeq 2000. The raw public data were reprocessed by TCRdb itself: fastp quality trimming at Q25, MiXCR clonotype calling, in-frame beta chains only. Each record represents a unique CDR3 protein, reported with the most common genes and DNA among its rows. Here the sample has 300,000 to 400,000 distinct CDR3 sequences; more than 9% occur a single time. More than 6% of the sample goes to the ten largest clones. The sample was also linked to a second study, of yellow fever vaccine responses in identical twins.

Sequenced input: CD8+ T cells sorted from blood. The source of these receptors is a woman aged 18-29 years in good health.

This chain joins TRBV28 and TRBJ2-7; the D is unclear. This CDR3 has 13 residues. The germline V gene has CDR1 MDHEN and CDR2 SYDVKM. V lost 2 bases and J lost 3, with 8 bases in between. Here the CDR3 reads CASSLGIVYEQYF. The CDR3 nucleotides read TGTGCCAGCAGTTTAGGAATCGTCTACGAGCAGTACTTC.

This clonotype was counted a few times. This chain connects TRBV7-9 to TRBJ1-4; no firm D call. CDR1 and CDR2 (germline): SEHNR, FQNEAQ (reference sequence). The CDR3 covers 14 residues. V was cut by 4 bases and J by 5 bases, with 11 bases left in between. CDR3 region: CASSSDTVNEKLFF. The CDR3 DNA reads TGTGCCAGCAGCTCCGACACGGTGAATGAAAAACTGTTTTTT.

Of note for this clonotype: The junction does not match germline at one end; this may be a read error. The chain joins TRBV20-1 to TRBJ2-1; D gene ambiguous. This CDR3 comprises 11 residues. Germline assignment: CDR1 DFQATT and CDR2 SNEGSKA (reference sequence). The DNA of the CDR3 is TGCAGTGCTGGGCTAGGGAATGAGCATTTCTTC. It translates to CSAGLGNEHFF.

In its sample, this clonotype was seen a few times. The DNA of the CDR3 is TGTGCCAGCGGGGGGAATCCCGGGGACACAGATACGCAGTATTTT. It encodes CASGGNPGDTDTQYF. V gene TRBV28 combines with J gene TRBJ2-3, with a possible D match to TRBD2 (6 bases). The length of the CDR3 is 15 residues. The V end was cut by 8 bases, the J end by 2 bases, with 17 bases between. Germline CDR1 is MDHEN and CDR2 is SYDVKM.